Shown below are 14 T cell receptor beta chains from a single sample sequenced in a study of response to subunit inactivated influenza vaccine (dated by TCRdb to the late 2010s). The protocol used for the library was RT-PCR. Sequencing was carried out with an Illumina HiSeq 2500. Using fastp at Q25 and MiXCR, TCRdb reprocessed the public reads and kept productive beta chains. CDR3 protein sequences are deduplicated, and each keeps its most common genes and DNA. A total of around 480,000 distinct CDR3 sequences appear in this sample, 16% of them only once. The ten largest clones add up to 2.5% to 3.5% of the sample. The specimen was CD4+ T cells sorted from PBMCs, collected approximately 25 months after vaccination. These receptors were collected from a man aged 50-75 years who received an inactivated influenza vaccine. Donor details come from another sample of the same person, matched by shared clones.

The rearrangement uses TRBV15 and TRBJ2-7; 15 positions agree with TRBD2. The junction had 4 bases not matched to a gene; V was cut back by 2 bases and J by 2 bases. This CDR3 contains 17 residues. Germline loops: CDR1 LNHNV, CDR2 YYDKDF (reference sequence). DNA for the CDR3: TGTGCCACCAGCAGAAGTGGACTAGCGGGAGGGCCCTACGAGCAGTACTTC. It translates to CATSRSGLAGGPYEQYF. Complete variable domain (other parts from reference TRBV15 and TRBJ2-7): DAMVIQNPRYQVTQFGKPVTLSCSQTLNHNVMYWYQQKSSQAPKLLFHYYDKDFNNEADTPDNFQSRRPNTSFCFLDIRSPGLGDTAMYLCATSRSGLAGGPYEQYFGPGTRLTVT.

In this sample, this clonotype turned up a few times. V is TRBV11-1 and J is TRBJ2-6; D gene uncertain. The CDR3 contains 15 residues. The V and J ends lost 5 bases and 1 base respectively, with 9 bases between them. The germline gives CDR1 SGHAT, CDR2 FQDESV (reference sequence). CDR3 bases: TGTGCCAGCAGCCCAATGGATTCTGGGGCCAACGTCCTGACTTTC. This gives the protein CASSPMDSGANVLTF.

V and J are TRBV6-1 and TRBJ2-1, with 9 bases fitting TRBD1. The CDR3 extends over 15 amino acids. J gave up 9 bases and V 6 bases, and 12 bases lay outside the gene matches. CDR1 and CDR2 (germline): MNHNS, SASEGT. The CDR3, as DNA: TGTGCCAGCAGAGGGCCGGGACAGGGAAGGAGTGAGCAGTTCTTC. Amino acids: CASRGPGQGRSEQFF.

This clonotype was counted only a few times. CDR3 loop: CSPRDTEAFF. CDR3 in DNA: TGCAGCCCACGGGACACTGAAGCTTTCTTT. This rearrangement joins TRBV20-1 to TRBJ1-1, with D unresolved. Per the germline V gene, CDR1 is DFQATT and CDR2 is SNEGSKA (reference sequence). The length of the CDR3 is 10 residues.

V usage is TRBV6-1 and J usage is TRBJ2-3; maybe TRBD1 (6 bases). CDR1 and CDR2 from the germline V gene are MNHNS and SASEGT. V lost 6 bases, J lost 1 base, and 8 bases lay in between. This CDR3 spans 13 amino acids. The CDR3 loop reads CASRRQGTDTQYF. CDR3 bases: TGTGCCAGCAGGAGACAGGGCACAGATACGCAGTATTTT.

This clonotype has ten or more counts. The chain recombines TRBV3-1 with TRBJ2-1; D possibly corresponds to TRBD2 (6 bases). Germline CDR1 LGHDT, CDR2 YNNKEL (reference sequence). This CDR3 comprises 13 residues. V shed 4 bases and J shed 15 bases, with 19 bases lying between them. Written as DNA, the CDR3 is TGTGCCAGCAGCCCCCCGCCGACTTTGGGAGGGTTCTTC. Translating it yields CASSPPPTLGGFF.

This clonotype has just a few counts. The chain carries TRBV19 and TRBJ1-2; 8 nucleotides agree with TRBD1. This CDR3 spans 14 amino acids. V shed 9 bases and J 2 bases; nucleotides not matched to a gene: 8. Germline CDR1 is LNHDA and CDR2 is SQIVND (reference sequence). DNA for the CDR3: TGTGCCAGCATATCAGGGGGCGGCAACTATGGCTACACCTTC. Amino acids: CASISGGGNYGYTF. Together with reference TRBV19 and TRBJ1-2, the CDR3 gives the full variable domain: DGGITQSPKYLFRKEGQNVTLSCEQNLNHDAMYWYRQDPGQGLRLIYYSQIVNDFQKGDIAEGYSVSREKKESFPLTVTSAQKNPTAFYLCASISGGGNYGYTFGSGTRLTVV.

This clonotype was found a few times. CDR3 nucleotide sequence: TGTGCCAGCAGCCATACGGACAGGGTGAGTCAGCCCCAGCATTTT. Encoded protein: CASSHTDRVSQPQHF. The chain recombines TRBV7-9 with TRBJ1-5; 8 nucleotides line up with TRBD1. This CDR3 is built from 15 residues. Germline assignment: CDR1 SEHNR and CDR2 FQNEAQ (reference sequence). J was trimmed by 6 bases and V by 5 bases; bases with no gene match: 9. The full variable domain, with the rest looked up from reference TRBV7-9 and TRBJ1-5, is DTGVSQNPRHKITKRGQNVTFRCDPISEHNRLYWYRQTLGQGPEFLTYFQNEAQLEKSRLLSDRFSAERPKGSFSTLEIQRTEQGDSAMYLCASSHTDRVSQPQHFGDGTRLSIL.

The V and J genes are TRBV28 and TRBJ1-2; TRBD1 agrees at 7 bases. J lost 4 bases, V lost 2 bases, and 7 bases had no gene match. Germline CDR1 MDHEN, CDR2 SYDVKM. The CDR3 sequence is 15 residues long. The CDR3 is CASSLGGGSGYGYTF. The CDR3 DNA reads TGTGCCAGCAGTTTAGGAGGGGGCAGTGGCTATGGCTACACCTTC.

The chain employs TRBV20-1 and TRBJ2-7; D not resolved. The germline V gene has CDR1 DFQATT and CDR2 SNEGSKA (reference sequence). V lost 5 bases and J 0 bases, leaving 11 bases between the germline ends. The CDR3 covers 13 residues. The CDR3 protein is CSAGRSVSYEQYF. CDR3 sequence (DNA): TGCAGTGCTGGCCGTTCGGTCTCCTACGAGCAGTACTTC.

Details on this clonotype: A junction boundary mismatches the germline segment, possibly from a read error. In DNA, the CDR3 is TGTGCTAGCAATCCGGGACAGGGTGTCTACGAGCAGTACTTC. Residues: CASNPGQGVYEQYF. This chain connects TRBV11-2 to TRBJ2-7; 9 bases agree with TRBD1. The CDR3 runs 14 residues. CDR1 SGHAT and CDR2 FQNNGV come from the germline V gene.

The chain recombines TRBV6-1 with TRBJ1-5, with D perhaps TRBD1 (5 bases). Germline V gene data show CDR1 as MNHNS and CDR2 as SASEGT. V was clipped by 6 bases and J by 2 bases, with 14 bases between them. CDR3 length: 15 amino acids. As DNA, the CDR3 is TGTGCCAGCAGGGGACTGGCTTATGGCAATCAGCCCCAGCATTTT. Protein product: CASRGLAYGNQPQHF.

This clonotype showed up just once. J is TRBJ1-3 and V is TRBV3-1, with 7 positions matching TRBD1. V trimming: 2 bases; J trimming: 4 bases; junction bases outside the gene matches: 8. Looked up from germline, CDR1 is LGHDT and CDR2 is YNNKEL (reference sequence). The CDR3 length is 16 residues. CDR3 DNA sequence: TGTGCCAGCAGCCAACTCACGACAGGGTCGGGAAACACCATATATTTT. Encoded protein: CASSQLTTGSGNTIYF.

The chain carries TRBV12-3 or TRBV12-4 and TRBJ1-1; TRBD1 is a possible D gene (6 bases). V lost 8 bases and J 2 bases, leaving 12 bases between the germline ends. There are 13 residues in the CDR3. CDR3 nucleotides: TGTGCCAGCGGGGACACTACTAACACTGAAGCTTTCTTT. It specifies CASGDTTNTEAFF.